This TCR beta chain was documented in a study of metastatic and nonmetastatic thyroid tumors. Study-level information: The authors compared repertoires across blood and tumor or nodule tissue from malignant and benign thyroid patients. Findings and limits, study-wide: A significant increase in TCR beta diversity was reportedly seen in malignant thyroid tumors relative to benign nodules, in blood and tumor.

Authors' data handling: CDR3 differences across clinicopathological groups were used to build a distant-metastasis classifier for papillary thyroid cancer. TCRdb re-clonotyped the PCR reads via MiXCR. V and J calls and clone size were set by TCRdb, not the authors. The sample carries fewer than 35,000 clones, about 32% recorded once. Notes on this clone: Its antigen is unknown. At one end, the junction sequence differs from germline, possibly due to a read error.

Germline CDR1 and CDR2: MNHNS and SASEGT. The CDR3 runs 14 residues. Not a single patient had been given any form of treatment at any point before undergoing thyroid surgery. The rearrangement links TRBV6-1 to TRBJ2-7, with a possible D match to TRBD1 (5 bases). The TCR was taken from a female donor with papillary thyroid cancer or a benign thyroid nodule (not recorded which). Some clones in this sample may be carry-over from other donors' samples. The sequencing sample was made of blood. The CDR3 DNA reads as TGCGCCAGCAGGGTTTTCGGAAGCTCCTACGAGCATTACTTC. Protein: CASRVFGSSYEHYF.